Presented here are 23 T cell receptor beta chains from one specimen sequenced in a study of T-cell memory formation after mild COVID-19. TCRdb reanalysed the 5' RACE reads using MiXCR and keeps one entry per CDR3 protein. There are about 57,000 distinct CDR3 sequences in the sample; more than 10% occur only once, and more than 20% lies in the top ten. The sequencing sample was made of PBMCs or a T cell subset sorted from them (not recorded which). Receptor source: a young man who had mild COVID-19 (a few samples of this study predate the infection). Cell type and time point are not known.

The sample holds a few counts of this clonotype. The chain recombines TRBV6-5 with TRBJ2-4, with 9 bases that match TRBD1. V shed 7 bases, J shed 8 bases, and the junction held 9 bases outside the gene matches. The length of the CDR3 is 14 residues. The germline V gene has CDR1 MNHEY and CDR2 SVGAGI. Here the CDR3 DNA reads TGTGCCAGCACCCCGGGACAGGGTTCGGACATTCAGTACTTC. It codes for CASTPGQGSDIQYF.

This clonotype was counted ten times or more. The chain has TRBV6-6 and TRBJ2-3; D is perhaps TRBD1 (6 bases). Germline V gives CDR1 MNHNY, CDR2 SVGAGI (reference sequence). V lost 8 bases to trimming and J lost 2 bases, with 11 bases between them. The CDR3 spans 13 residues. CDR3 coding DNA: TGTGCCAGCTTGGGGACAATCACAGATACGCAGTATTTT. Translating it yields CASLGTITDTQYF.

This clonotype was observed a few times. The rearrangement joins TRBV10-3 to TRBJ2-1; 10 bases are a match to TRBD2. CDR1 ENHRY and CDR2 SYGVKD come from the germline V gene. The CDR3 length is 16 residues. The ends lost 0 bases at V and 4 bases at J; junction bases unmatched: 3. The CDR3 protein is CAISESKRGGYNEQFF. The DNA for the CDR3 is TGTGCCATCAGTGAGTCGAAGCGGGGGGGTTACAATGAGCAGTTCTTC.

In this sample, this clonotype turned up a few times. The V and J genes are TRBV20-1 and TRBJ1-6; 8 nucleotides match TRBD1. The germline V gene has CDR1 DFQATT and CDR2 SNEGSKA (reference sequence). V shed 5 bases, J shed 9 bases, and the junction held 6 bases outside the gene matches. The CDR3 covers 13 residues. In nucleotides, the CDR3 is TGCAGTGCTTTGGACAGGGAGAGTTCACCCCTCCACTTT. Its translation is CSALDRESSPLHF.

This clonotype was picked up many times. The chain is built from TRBV12-3 or TRBV12-4 and TRBJ2-7; D is perhaps TRBD1 (5 bases). V was pared by 3 bases and J by 0 bases, with 15 bases between. The CDR3 is 16 amino acids. The CDR3 is CASSFPPGQGSYEQYF. The CDR3 DNA reads as TGTGCCAGCAGTTTTCCCCCCGGCCAGGGCTCCTACGAGCAGTACTTC.

This clonotype was found a few times. This chain links TRBV5-5 with TRBJ2-1; D not resolved. CDR1 and CDR2 from the germline V gene are SGHKS and YYEKEE (reference sequence). The CDR3 contains 15 residues. The V and J ends lost 0 bases and 7 bases respectively, with 14 bases between them. The CDR3 reads CASSLESLVWNEQFF. The DNA for the CDR3 is TGTGCCAGCAGCTTGGAATCTCTAGTCTGGAATGAGCAGTTCTTC. Together with reference TRBV5-5 and TRBJ2-1, the CDR3 gives the full variable domain: DAGVTQSPTHLIKTRGQQVTLRCSPISGHKSVSWYQQVLGQGPQFIFQYYEKEERGRGNFPDRFSARQFPNYSSELNVNALLLGDSALYLCASSLESLVWNEQFFGPGTRLTVL.

V usage is TRBV12-3 or TRBV12-4 and J usage is TRBJ2-3, with 9 bases identical to TRBD2. The CDR3 sequence is 16 residues long. V shed 3 bases, J shed 0 bases, and the junction held 4 bases outside the gene matches. For the CDR3, the DNA is TGTGCCAGCAGTTTGGATACTAGCGGGAGCACAGATACGCAGTATTTT. Its translation: CASSLDTSGSTDTQYF.

This clonotype has a handful of counts. The CDR3 region has the DNA TGTGCCAGCAGTGATAGACTAGCGACAGATACGCAGTATTTT. Protein product: CASSDRLATDTQYF. V and J are TRBV25-1 and TRBJ2-3, with 8 bases that match TRBD2. The CDR3 extends over 14 amino acids. Germline values: CDR1 MGHDK, CDR2 SYGVNS. The trim removed 3 bases at V and 3 bases at J, leaving 2 bases unmatched. Combining the CDR3 with reference TRBV25-1 and TRBJ2-3 gives the whole variable domain EADIYQTPRYLVIGTGKKITLECSQTMGHDKMYWYQQDPGMELHLIHYSYGVNSTEKGDLSSESTVSRIRTEHFPLTLESARPSHTSQYLCASSDRLATDTQYFGPGTRLTVL.

This clonotype was found a few times. J is TRBJ1-4 and V is TRBV7-6; unclear D gene. Looked up from germline, CDR1 is SGHVS and CDR2 is FNYEAQ. The CDR3 covers 14 residues. The V and J ends lost 3 bases and 3 bases respectively, with 8 bases between them. Here the CDR3 reads CASSLSAANEKLFF. The CDR3 coding sequence is TGTGCCAGCAGCTTGTCGGCAGCTAATGAAAAACTGTTTTTT.

This clonotype occurred a few times. The chain employs TRBV4-2 and TRBJ2-3; 11 bases fit TRBD2. This CDR3 is built from 16 residues. Germline trimming cut 4 bases from V and 3 bases from J; bases unmatched to any gene: 6. Per the germline V gene, CDR1 is LGHNA and CDR2 is YNFKEQ. CDR3 region: CASSPTSGGGTDTQYF. The CDR3 nucleotides are TGTGCCAGCAGCCCCACTAGCGGGGGAGGGACAGATACGCAGTATTTT.

At least ten counts were recorded for this clonotype. V gene TRBV2 combines with J gene TRBJ1-2; D gene unclear. Germline V gene data show CDR1 as SNHLY and CDR2 as FYNNEI. With 5 bases removed from V and 4 bases from J, the gap between germline ends came to 14 bases. The CDR3 is 14 amino acids. CDR3 nucleotides: TGTGCCAGCAGTTACGAAATGGTCTTCTATGGCTACACCTTC. Translation: CASSYEMVFYGYTF.

This clonotype was counted ten times or more. This rearrangement joins TRBV5-1 to TRBJ2-1; tentatively, D is TRBD1 (6 bases). Germline values: CDR1 SGHRS, CDR2 YFSETQ. V lost 0 bases to trimming and J lost 7 bases, with 14 bases between them. The CDR3 loop spans 15 amino acids. In nucleotides, the CDR3 is TGCGCCAGCAGCTTGGAAGGTAGGGGGACAAATGAGCAGTTCTTC. Protein product: CASSLEGRGTNEQFF.

There are many counts of this clonotype. The chain is built from TRBV7-3 and TRBJ1-2; possibly TRBD1 for D (5 bases). CDR1 is SGHTA, CDR2 FQGTGA, per germline. This CDR3 has 14 amino acids. Trimming pared 0 bases from V and 3 bases from J, leaving 8 bases between. CDR3 sequence: CASSLTGGDYGYTF. CDR3 in DNA: TGTGCCAGCAGCTTAACGGGGGGTGACTATGGCTACACCTTC.

This clonotype was observed many times. The chain couples TRBV20-1 to TRBJ2-3; 8 nucleotides line up with TRBD2. V trimming: 1 base; J trimming: 3 bases; junction bases outside the gene matches: 9. The CDR3 contains 16 residues. CDR1 DFQATT and CDR2 SNEGSKA come from the germline V gene (reference sequence). CDR3 sequence (DNA): TGCAGTGCTAGAGCCCGGGGGGGAGTTAGGACAGATACGCAGTATTTT. Its translation: CSARARGGVRTDTQYF.

This rearrangement joins TRBV2 to TRBJ2-2; weak D call: TRBD2 (6 bases). V lost 8 bases and J 6 bases, leaving 16 bases between the germline ends. The CDR3 consists of 14 residues. Germline values: CDR1 SNHLY, CDR2 FYNNEI. CDR3 in DNA: TGTGCCAGCGCGGCTGGGGGGAAGGCCGGGGAGCTGTTTTTT. Amino acids: CASAAGGKAGELFF.

This clonotype was detected ten times or more. The chain uses TRBV29-1 and TRBJ2-5, with 8 bases identical to TRBD1. Trimming removed 0 bases from V and 5 bases from J; junction bases left unmatched: 8. The CDR3 totals 15 residues. In germline, CDR1 is SQVTM, CDR2 ANQGSEA. CDR3 DNA sequence: TGCAGCGTTGAAGATACAGGGGGAGTTGTGGAGACCCAGTACTTC. Protein: CSVEDTGGVVETQYF.

The rearrangement links TRBV12-3 or TRBV12-4 to TRBJ1-1, with 9 bases matching TRBD1. This CDR3 spans 15 amino acids. The trim removed 6 bases at V and 5 bases at J, leaving 10 bases unmatched. CDR3 sequence: CASRRLTGGETEAFF. The CDR3 nucleotides are TGTGCCAGCAGGAGGCTCACAGGGGGCGAAACTGAAGCTTTCTTT.

This clonotype was seen only a few times. The chain recombines TRBV7-2 with TRBJ2-7; a weak D match, TRBD2 (5 bases). The CDR3 totals 11 residues. Deletions cut 0 bases from V and 9 bases from J, with 6 bases between. From germline, CDR1 is SGHTA and CDR2 FQGNSA. For the CDR3, the DNA is TGTGCCAGCAGCTTAGCGACTATGCAGTACTTC. It yields the protein CASSLATMQYF.

This chain uses TRBV3-1 with TRBJ2-5; 7 bases map to TRBD2. V shed 4 bases, J shed 4 bases, and the junction held 9 bases outside the gene matches. The V gene's germline CDR1 is LGHDT and CDR2 YNNKEL (reference sequence). The CDR3 covers 15 residues. The CDR3 region is CASSPPGLVRETQYF. CDR3 sequence (DNA): TGTGCCAGCAGCCCTCCCGGACTAGTCAGAGAGACCCAGTACTTC.

This clonotype was picked up many times. The chain carries TRBV12-3 or TRBV12-4 and TRBJ1-1; D gene unclear. The length of the CDR3 is 15 residues. V lost 3 bases and J lost 0, with 11 bases in between. The DNA of the CDR3 is TGTGCCAGCAGTTTTGGTTCCGGGGTGAACACTGAAGCTTTCTTT. As protein: CASSFGSGVNTEAFF.

This clonotype was picked up a small number of times. V gene TRBV7-2 combines with J gene TRBJ1-5; no definite D call. The germline V gene encodes CDR1 SGHTA and CDR2 FQGNSA. The V and J ends lost 1 base and 6 bases respectively, with 19 bases between them. This CDR3 has 17 amino acids. This CDR3 reads CASSLGVGPWSGQPQHF. In DNA, the CDR3 is TGTGCCAGCAGCTTAGGGGTGGGTCCCTGGTCAGGTCAGCCCCAGCATTTT.

There are a few counts of this clonotype. This rearrangement joins TRBV3-1 to TRBJ1-5, with D unclear. V lost 1 base, J lost 7 bases, and 8 bases lay in between. The germline CDR1 and CDR2 sequences are LGHDT and YNNKEL (reference sequence). This CDR3 is 13 amino acids long. The chain's CDR3 is CASSQGASQPQHF. The CDR3 DNA reads as TGTGCCAGCAGCCAAGGTGCATCCCAGCCCCAGCATTTT.

The sample holds a few counts of this clonotype. The chain is built from TRBV5-6 and TRBJ2-5; either TRBD1 or TRBD2 may supply D (5 bases each). This CDR3 comprises 14 residues. The V gene lost 2 bases and the J gene lost 4 bases, with 12 bases spanning the gap. Germline assignment: CDR1 SGHDT and CDR2 YYEEEE. The DNA for the CDR3 is TGTGCCAGCAGCTTTTCTGCAGGGAGAGAGACCCAGTACTTC. Protein: CASSFSAGRETQYF.